The sequence of this TCR beta chain was determined in a study of vaccination effects on CD4 cells after COVID-19. The overall study: The second dose preceded post-vaccine samples by a median of 72 days.

Antigen-specific CD4+ T cell clonotypes were called by their expansion after viral peptide-pool culture in ViraFEST. Culturing for roughly 10 days preceded CD4+ T cell isolation. Participants received two doses of either the BNT162b2 or mRNA-1273 vaccine. Recipients of the vaccine had no prior SARS-CoV-2 infection and negative nucleocapsid antibodies. Only one count was recorded for this clone. What it binds is not known. After removal of 5 bases from V and 3 bases from J, the junction contained 11 bases not matched to a gene. The CDR3 is 17 amino acids. Germline assignment: CDR1 LNHDA and CDR2 SQIVND (reference sequence). Sequenced by immunoSEQ multiplex PCR; TCRdb stores in-frame clones only, minus some. The sample lists roughly 59,000 clones, 78% occurring once. The study, taken as a whole, reports: Convalescent patients were few in the study, and early post-infection timepoints were absent. Healthy vaccinees' vaccine-induced clones included only 1 of 255 that recognized common cold coronaviruses.

This receptor was obtained from a human donor who received a COVID-19 vaccine. The rearrangement links TRBV19 to TRBJ1-1, with 11 bases lining up with TRBD1. The sequenced sample was CD4+ T cells from PBMCs cultured with HCoV-OC43 spike peptides, obtained after COVID-19 vaccination. The subset is: HCoV-OC43 spike overlapping peptide pool stimulation. CDR3 nucleotide sequence: TGTGCCAGTAGTCCCCCGGACAGGGGGCGATTTTACACTGAAGCTTTCTTT. It codes for CASSPPDRGRFYTEAFF.